Sequencing of this TCR beta chain was carried out in a study of T cell responses to AZD1222 COVID-19 vaccine. Study conclusions and caveats: Seropositive status at baseline applied to only 6 or 7 AZD1222 recipients. Donors were chiefly white British, with a greater number of females, and clonal diversity was perhaps underestimated.

The CDR3 is made up of 11 amino acids. V shed 5 bases and J shed 8 bases, with 9 bases lying between them. The V gene's germline CDR1 is MDHEN and CDR2 SYDVKM. Profiled with immunoSEQ multiplex PCR; TCRdb holds only in-frame clones, not every one. The table lists 150,000 or so clones, 92% of them singletons. Remarks on this clone: Antigen unknown.

Sample: peripheral blood, taken 28 days after the second AZD1222 dose. The clonotype originates from an adult who received the AZD1222 COVID-19 vaccine. This chain joins TRBV28 and TRBJ1-2, with D uncertain. The CDR3 sequence is CASSPAGGYTF. The CDR3 DNA sequence: TGTGCCAGCAGTCCTGCGGGCGGCTACACCTTC.